This T cell receptor (beta chain) was retrieved from a study of blood T cell repertoires in COVID-19. On the study more broadly: Sites in the United States, Italy and Spain provided acute and convalescent COVID-19 samples.

About this clone: The same CDR3 arises from other DNA sequences in this sample as well.

Under the authors' procedure: The authors estimated nucleated cell counts from reference gene primer amplification. Profiled with immunoSEQ multiplex PCR; TCRdb holds only in-frame clones, not every one. The V and J calls and clone size come from that table; D and trimming were worked out from the DNA. The table records about 190,000 clones, 76% of them present only once. V lost 2 bases and J 3 bases, leaving 8 bases between the germline ends. The CDR3 is 14 amino acids. The V gene's germline CDR1 is MNHEY and CDR2 SMNVEV (reference sequence). J is TRBJ2-1 and V is TRBV27; D may be TRBD2 (5 bases). This receptor was taken from a woman aged 45-65 years with acute COVID-19. Sequencing was done on a sample of PBMCs or T cells enriched from blood (not recorded which). The CDR3 nucleotides read TGTGCCAGCAGTTTAAGAGGGAGCTACAATGAGCAGTTCTTC. Encoded protein: CASSLRGSYNEQFF.